This T cell receptor (beta chain) was retrieved from a study of PD-1 blockade in mismatch repair-deficient tumors. Study context: Enrolled about 2013-2016, patients had progressing, pretreated mismatch repair-deficient cancers of approximately 13 types. General observations from the study: After pembrolizumab, tumor-resident clones rose rapidly, then generally contracted before radiologic responses.

Some clones are missing from TCRdb's copy, which holds only in-frame ones; the method was immunoSEQ multiplex PCR. The sample has roughly 130,000 clones, about 88% seen once; the top ten hold about 10%. PCR or immunohistochemistry showed mismatch repair deficiency in every enrolled patient. TCRs were sequenced from a few patients responding to pembrolizumab. Turning to this clone: What it recognizes is unknown.

Trimming took 2 bases from V and 6 from J, leaving 12 bases between them. Germline V gives CDR1 MNHEY, CDR2 SVGAGI. This CDR3 comprises 14 residues. The chain is built from TRBV6-5 and TRBJ2-3; D gene unclear. The clonotype originates from an adult with mismatch repair-deficient cancer. Sequencing was performed on peripheral blood, taken 70 to 72 weeks after starting pembrolizumab. CDR3 protein: CASSYQSTGDTQYF. The CDR3 nucleotides read TGTGCCAGCAGTTACCAATCGACCGGGGATACGCAGTATTTT.